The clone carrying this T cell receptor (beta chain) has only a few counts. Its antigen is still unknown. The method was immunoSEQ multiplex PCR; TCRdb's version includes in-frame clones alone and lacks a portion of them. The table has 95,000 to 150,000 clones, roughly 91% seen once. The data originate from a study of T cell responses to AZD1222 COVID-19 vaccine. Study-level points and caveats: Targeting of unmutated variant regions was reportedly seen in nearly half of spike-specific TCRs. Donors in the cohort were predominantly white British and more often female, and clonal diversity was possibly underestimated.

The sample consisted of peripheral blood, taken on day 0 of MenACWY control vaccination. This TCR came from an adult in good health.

This chain's CDR3 is CASSVADREQETQYF. The CDR3, as DNA: TGTGCCAGCAGCGTCGCTGACAGGGAGCAAGAGACCCAGTACTTC. V and J are TRBV9 and TRBJ2-5; 7 bases are shared with TRBD1. J gave up 2 bases and V 2 bases, and 6 bases lay outside the gene matches. This CDR3 has 15 residues. Germline-derived CDR1 and CDR2 are SGDLS and YYNGEE.